This is a list of T cell receptor beta chains from one sample in a study of OX40 agonist ivuxolimab in advanced cancers. The assay was immunoSEQ multiplex PCR, and TCRdb's table has in-frame clones only and misses some. The table records roughly 46,000 clones, 88% of them present only once. Sequenced material: CD4+ or CD8+ T cells sorted from blood, taken in a trial of the OX40 agonist ivuxolimab. The receptor source for this set is an adult with an advanced solid tumor such as melanoma, head and neck, liver or kidney cancer. The CDR3 runs from the conserved cysteine through the conserved F or W. D genes are given only for firm matches. A clone size is listed for some rows: how often the clone was seen (once, few, many), or a class if it is expanded.

CDR3nt: TGTGCCACCAGCTACGACATCAACTCTGGAAACACCATATATTTT
CDR3aa: CATSYDINSGNTIYF
abundance: -
v_gene: TRBV15
j_gene: TRBJ1-3
d_gene: -

CDR3nt: TGTGCCAGCAGCCATTCCGGTCGAAACACCATATATTTT
CDR3aa: CASSHSGRNTIYF
abundance: -
v_gene: TRBV7-8
j_gene: TRBJ1-3
d_gene: -

CDR3nt: TGTGCCTTTAAACCGACAGGGGCGAGCCAGCCCCAGCATTTT
CDR3aa: CAFKPTGASQPQHF
abundance: -
v_gene: TRBV30
j_gene: TRBJ1-5
d_gene: TRBD1

CDR3nt: TGTGCCAGCAGCCCCATCCCCTCGGGACAGGGAGAGACCCAGTACTTC
CDR3aa: CASSPIPSGQGETQYF
abundance: -
v_gene: TRBV11-3
j_gene: TRBJ2-5
d_gene: TRBD1

CDR3nt: TGTGCCAGCAGCTTCGGGACTCAAAAACTGTTTTTT
CDR3aa: CASSFGTQKLFF
abundance: -
v_gene: TRBV5-6
j_gene: TRBJ1-4
d_gene: -

CDR3nt: TGCGCCAGCACCTCCCTACCCAGGGGAACTAGCACAGATACGCAGTATTTT
CDR3aa: CASTSLPRGTSTDTQYF
abundance: -
v_gene: TRBV5-1
j_gene: TRBJ2-3
d_gene: -

CDR3nt: TGTGCCAGTAGCCGCCCCGGGACCAATGGCTACACCTTC
CDR3aa: CASSRPGTNGYTF
abundance: once
v_gene: TRBV19
j_gene: TRBJ1-2
d_gene: -

CDR3nt: TGTGCCAGCAGCCCAAAATATACAGGGGGCCTAGAGACCCAGTACTTC
CDR3aa: CASSPKYTGGLETQYF
abundance: -
v_gene: TRBV7-8
j_gene: TRBJ2-5
d_gene: TRBD1

CDR3nt: TGCGCCAGCAGCTTGGAGGGACAGGGACTCTATGGCTACACCTTC
CDR3aa: CASSLEGQGLYGYTF
abundance: -
v_gene: TRBV5-1
j_gene: TRBJ1-2
d_gene: TRBD1

CDR3nt: TGTGCCAGCAGCCAGACTAGCGGGATCCTCTACGAGCAGTACTTC
CDR3aa: CASSQTSGILYEQYF
abundance: -
v_gene: TRBV4-2
j_gene: TRBJ2-7
d_gene: TRBD2

CDR3nt: TGCGCCAGCAGCTCTCCCGGGACAGGGGGCAGGAATGAGCAGTTCTTC
CDR3aa: CASSSPGTGGRNEQFF
abundance: -
v_gene: TRBV4-1
j_gene: TRBJ2-1
d_gene: TRBD1

CDR3nt: TGCGCCAGCAGCTTGAGTGTTCCGGGGGATGAAAAACTGTTTTTT
CDR3aa: CASSLSVPGDEKLFF
abundance: -
v_gene: TRBV5-1
j_gene: TRBJ1-4
d_gene: -

CDR3nt: TGCGCCAGCAGCTATTCCGGGGGGGAGCTGTTTTTT
CDR3aa: CASSYSGGELFF
abundance: -
v_gene: TRBV5-1
j_gene: TRBJ2-2
d_gene: -

CDR3nt: TGTGCCTGGAGTGTAGGAACGGGAGTGGGTGAGCAGTACTTC
CDR3aa: CAWSVGTGVGEQYF
abundance: -
v_gene: TRBV30
j_gene: TRBJ2-7
d_gene: -

CDR3nt: TGTGCCAGTAAGTCCGCCACGAACACCGGGGAGCTGTTTTTT
CDR3aa: CASKSATNTGELFF
abundance: once
v_gene: TRBV19
j_gene: TRBJ2-2
d_gene: -

CDR3nt: TGTGCCAGCAGCAAACTAACAGGGGAGACCCAGTACTTC
CDR3aa: CASSKLTGETQYF
abundance: -
v_gene: TRBV21-1
j_gene: TRBJ2-5
d_gene: -

CDR3nt: TGTGCCAGCAGCCAAGAGGGCAGGGGGGACAATGAGCAGTTCTTC
CDR3aa: CASSQEGRGDNEQFF
abundance: -
v_gene: TRBV14
j_gene: TRBJ2-1
d_gene: -

CDR3nt: TGTGCCAGCAGAGCTGACAGGGTTGCGCAGTATTTT
CDR3aa: CASRADRVAQYF
abundance: -
v_gene: TRBV6-6
j_gene: TRBJ2-3
d_gene: TRBD1

CDR3nt: TGTGCCAGTAGTCCCGGGACTAGCGGTTGGACCGGGGAGCTGTTTTTT
CDR3aa: CASSPGTSGWTGELFF
abundance: -
v_gene: TRBV19
j_gene: TRBJ2-2
d_gene: TRBD2

CDR3nt: TGTGCCAGTGGGACAGGTGTGTTTGGGCAGCCCCAGCATTTT
CDR3aa: CASGTGVFGQPQHF
abundance: -
v_gene: TRBV19
j_gene: TRBJ1-5
d_gene: TRBD1

CDR3nt: TGCGCCAGCACCTCGGACACTTGGCCCTACGAGCAGTACTTC
CDR3aa: CASTSDTWPYEQYF
abundance: -
v_gene: TRBV4-1
j_gene: TRBJ2-7
d_gene: -

CDR3nt: TGTGCCAGCAGCTTAGGACAGGGGGCCTCGAACACCGGGGAGCTGTTTTTT
CDR3aa: CASSLGQGASNTGELFF
abundance: -
v_gene: TRBV13
j_gene: TRBJ2-2
d_gene: TRBD1

CDR3nt: TGTGCCAGCAGCTTACAGGGGCTTGAGACCCAGTACTTC
CDR3aa: CASSLQGLETQYF
abundance: -
v_gene: TRBV5-5
j_gene: TRBJ2-5
d_gene: TRBD1

CDR3nt: TGTGCCAGTGGGACTAGCGGGAGGTCCGAAGCCAAAAACATTCAGTACTTC
CDR3aa: CASGTSGRSEAKNIQYF
abundance: -
v_gene: TRBV19
j_gene: TRBJ2-4
d_gene: TRBD2

CDR3nt: TGTGCCAGCCGGGTATCAGAGCTGGCAACTAATGAAAAACTGTTTTTT
CDR3aa: CASRVSELATNEKLFF
abundance: -
v_gene: TRBV27
j_gene: TRBJ1-4
d_gene: -

CDR3nt: TGCGCCAGCAGCTTCTCCGGGACAGGGGCTACCGAGCAGTACTTC
CDR3aa: CASSFSGTGATEQYF
abundance: -
v_gene: TRBV5-1
j_gene: TRBJ2-7
d_gene: TRBD1

CDR3nt: TGTGCCAGCATCCGGGGTTCGCTTGGATCTAACACTGAAGCTTTCTTT
CDR3aa: CASIRGSLGSNTEAFF
abundance: -
v_gene: TRBV2
j_gene: TRBJ1-1
d_gene: -

CDR3nt: TGCGCCAGCAGCTTGGAAGGGTCTGGAAACACCATATATTTT
CDR3aa: CASSLEGSGNTIYF
abundance: -
v_gene: TRBV5-1
j_gene: TRBJ1-3
d_gene: -

CDR3nt: TGTGCCAGCAGCTTAGGCGGCGGGGGGGCCTACAATGAGCAGTTCTTC
CDR3aa: CASSLGGGGAYNEQFF
abundance: -
v_gene: TRBV11-3
j_gene: TRBJ2-1
d_gene: TRBD2

CDR3nt: TGTGCCAGCAGGCGTCGACAGGGGGCTGGAGAGACCCAGTACTTC
CDR3aa: CASRRRQGAGETQYF
abundance: -
v_gene: TRBV2
j_gene: TRBJ2-5
d_gene: TRBD1

CDR3nt: TGTGCCAGCAGACCGGGACCACTATTCGGGGAGCTGTTTTTT
CDR3aa: CASRPGPLFGELFF
abundance: once
v_gene: TRBV28
j_gene: TRBJ2-2
d_gene: -

CDR3nt: TGTGCCAGCAGCTTAGGGGGCAGGGGGCTCCTCGGGACTGAAGCTTTCTTT
CDR3aa: CASSLGGRGLLGTEAFF
abundance: -
v_gene: TRBV13
j_gene: TRBJ1-1
d_gene: TRBD1

CDR3nt: TGTGCCAGCAGCGCACTAGCGGGAGCGATCTACGAGCAGTACTTC
CDR3aa: CASSALAGAIYEQYF
abundance: -
v_gene: TRBV6-1
j_gene: TRBJ2-7
d_gene: TRBD2

CDR3nt: TGTGCCAGCAGTCCACTCCGGGACAGGCGGTCGGAGCAGTACTTC
CDR3aa: CASSPLRDRRSEQYF
abundance: -
v_gene: TRBV28
j_gene: TRBJ2-7
d_gene: TRBD1

CDR3nt: TGTGCCTGGAGTGGTAGACAGGACAGGAGTCCCTACGAGCAGTACTTC
CDR3aa: CAWSGRQDRSPYEQYF
abundance: -
v_gene: TRBV30
j_gene: TRBJ2-7
d_gene: TRBD1

CDR3nt: TGTGCCATCACCGGGCCGGAAAGCGGCGGCTACACCTTC
CDR3aa: CAITGPESGGYTF
abundance: -
v_gene: TRBV10-3
j_gene: TRBJ1-2
d_gene: -

CDR3nt: TGTGCCAGCAGTTATGGGACAGCCGGTGAAAAACTGTTTTTT
CDR3aa: CASSYGTAGEKLFF
abundance: -
v_gene: TRBV6-5
j_gene: TRBJ1-4
d_gene: TRBD1

CDR3nt: TGTGCCTGGACTTCTCGCGCGGCTCAAGAGACCCAGTACTTC
CDR3aa: CAWTSRAAQETQYF
abundance: -
v_gene: TRBV30
j_gene: TRBJ2-5
d_gene: -

CDR3nt: TGTGCCAGCAGCTTGGCGACAAATCAAGAGACCCAGTACTTC
CDR3aa: CASSLATNQETQYF
abundance: -
v_gene: TRBV5-4
j_gene: TRBJ2-5
d_gene: -

CDR3nt: TGCAGTGCTAGACAGACTACTGAAGCTTTCTTT
CDR3aa: CSARQTTEAFF
abundance: -
v_gene: TRBV20-1
j_gene: TRBJ1-1
d_gene: -

CDR3nt: TGTGCCAGCAGCTTAACAGGTTTTTTACGGGAAAAACTGTTTTTT
CDR3aa: CASSLTGFLREKLFF
abundance: -
v_gene: TRBV7-8
j_gene: TRBJ1-4
d_gene: -

CDR3nt: TGTGCCACCAGCCTCGGGGGGGGCGAGCAGTACTTC
CDR3aa: CATSLGGGEQYF
abundance: once
v_gene: TRBV15
j_gene: TRBJ2-7
d_gene: TRBD2

CDR3nt: TGTGCCAGCAGCCCCGGCGGATTTAGCACAGATACGCAGTATTTT
CDR3aa: CASSPGGFSTDTQYF
abundance: -
v_gene: TRBV11-1
j_gene: TRBJ2-3
d_gene: -